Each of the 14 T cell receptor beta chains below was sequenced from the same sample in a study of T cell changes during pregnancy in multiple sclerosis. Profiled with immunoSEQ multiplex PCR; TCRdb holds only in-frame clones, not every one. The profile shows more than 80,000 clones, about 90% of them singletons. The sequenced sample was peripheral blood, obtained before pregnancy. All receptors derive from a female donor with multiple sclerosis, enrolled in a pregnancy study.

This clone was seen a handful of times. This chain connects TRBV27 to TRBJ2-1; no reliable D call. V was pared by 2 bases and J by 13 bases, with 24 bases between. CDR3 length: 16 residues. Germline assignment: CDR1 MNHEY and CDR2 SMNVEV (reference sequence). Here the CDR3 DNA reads TGTGCCAGCAGTTTAAATGTCATGAACTCCCGGGTAAACCAGTTCTTC. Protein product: CASSLNVMNSRVNQFF.

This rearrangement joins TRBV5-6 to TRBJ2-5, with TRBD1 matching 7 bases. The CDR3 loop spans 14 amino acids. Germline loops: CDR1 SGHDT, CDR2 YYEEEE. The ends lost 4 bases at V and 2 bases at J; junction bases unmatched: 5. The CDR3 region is CASSKTGNQETQYF. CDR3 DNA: TGTGCCAGCAGCAAGACAGGGAATCAAGAGACCCAGTACTTC.

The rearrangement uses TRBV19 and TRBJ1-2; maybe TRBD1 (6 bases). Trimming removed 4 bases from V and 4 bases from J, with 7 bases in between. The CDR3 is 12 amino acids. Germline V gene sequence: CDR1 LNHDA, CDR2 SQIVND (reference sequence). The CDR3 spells CASSRGGYGYTF. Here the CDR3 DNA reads TGTGCCAGTAGTAGAGGGGGCTATGGCTACACCTTC. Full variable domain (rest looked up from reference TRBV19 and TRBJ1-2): DGGITQSPKYLFRKEGQNVTLSCEQNLNHDAMYWYRQDPGQGLRLIYYSQIVNDFQKGDIAEGYSVSREKKESFPLTVTSAQKNPTAFYLCASSRGGYGYTFGSGTRLTVV.

The CDR3 loop reads CASSPSDSWARYEQYF. The DNA for the CDR3 is TGTGCCAGCTCACCGTCCGATTCGTGGGCTCGGTACGAGCAGTACTTC. The chain combines TRBV18 with TRBJ2-7; D is unresolved. Looked up from germline, CDR1 is KGHSH and CDR2 is LQKENI. V was clipped by 3 bases and J by 4 bases, with 19 bases between them. The CDR3 has 16 amino acids.

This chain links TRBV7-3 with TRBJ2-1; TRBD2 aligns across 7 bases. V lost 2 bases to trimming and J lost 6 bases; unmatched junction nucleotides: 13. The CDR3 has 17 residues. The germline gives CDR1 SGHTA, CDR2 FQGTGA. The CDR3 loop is CASSLSSSGRASNEQFF. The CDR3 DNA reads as TGTGCCAGCAGCTTATCCTCCAGTGGGAGGGCCAGCAATGAGCAGTTCTTC.

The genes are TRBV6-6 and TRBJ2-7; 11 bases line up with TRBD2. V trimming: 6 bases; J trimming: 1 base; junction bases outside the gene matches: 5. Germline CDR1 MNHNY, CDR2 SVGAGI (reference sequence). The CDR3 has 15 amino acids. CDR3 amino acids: CASRPGLAESYEQYF. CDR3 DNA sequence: TGTGCCAGCAGACCGGGACTAGCGGAATCCTACGAGCAGTACTTC.

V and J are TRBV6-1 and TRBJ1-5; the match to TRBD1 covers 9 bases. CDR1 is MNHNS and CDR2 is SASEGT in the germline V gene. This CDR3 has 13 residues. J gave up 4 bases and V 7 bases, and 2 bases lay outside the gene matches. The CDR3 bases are TGTGCCAGCAAGGGACAGGGAAATCAGCCCCAGCATTTT. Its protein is CASKGQGNQPQHF.

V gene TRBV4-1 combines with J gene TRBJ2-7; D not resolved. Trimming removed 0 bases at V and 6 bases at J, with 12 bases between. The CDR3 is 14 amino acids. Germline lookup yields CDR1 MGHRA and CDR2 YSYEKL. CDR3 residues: CASSQDSRVLEQYF. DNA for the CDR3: TGCGCCAGCAGCCAAGATAGTCGGGTCCTCGAGCAGTACTTC.

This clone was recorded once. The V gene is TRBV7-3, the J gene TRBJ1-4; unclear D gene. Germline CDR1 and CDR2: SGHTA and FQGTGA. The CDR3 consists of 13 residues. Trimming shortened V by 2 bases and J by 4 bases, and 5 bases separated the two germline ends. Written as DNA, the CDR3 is TGTGCCAGCAGCTTAGTTCTTAATGAAAAACTGTTTTTT. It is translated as CASSLVLNEKLFF.

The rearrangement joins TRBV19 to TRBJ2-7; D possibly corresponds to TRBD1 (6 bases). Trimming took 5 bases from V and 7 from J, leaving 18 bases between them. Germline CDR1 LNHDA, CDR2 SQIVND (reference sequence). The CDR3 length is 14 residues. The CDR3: CASSQSGTSLEQYF. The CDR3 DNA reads TGTGCCAGTAGTCAATCCGGGACATCCTTGGAGCAGTACTTC.

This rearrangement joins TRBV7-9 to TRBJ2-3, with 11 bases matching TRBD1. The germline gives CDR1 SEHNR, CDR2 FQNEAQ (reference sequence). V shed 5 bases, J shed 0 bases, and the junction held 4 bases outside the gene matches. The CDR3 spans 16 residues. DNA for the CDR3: TGTGCCAGCAGCCATGGACAGGGGGCTAGCACAGATACGCAGTATTTT. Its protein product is CASSHGQGASTDTQYF.

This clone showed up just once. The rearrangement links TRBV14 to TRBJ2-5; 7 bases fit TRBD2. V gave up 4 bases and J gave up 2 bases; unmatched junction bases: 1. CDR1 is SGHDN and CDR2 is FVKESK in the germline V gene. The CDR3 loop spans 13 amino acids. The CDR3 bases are TGTGCCAGCAGCCGGGGACTACAAGAGACCCAGTACTTC. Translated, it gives CASSRGLQETQYF.

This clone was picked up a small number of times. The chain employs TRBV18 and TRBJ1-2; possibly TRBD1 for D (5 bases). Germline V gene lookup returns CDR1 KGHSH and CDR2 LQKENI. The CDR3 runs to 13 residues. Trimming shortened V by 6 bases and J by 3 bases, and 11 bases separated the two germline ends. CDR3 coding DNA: TGTGCCAGCTCCGCCAGGGATGACTATGGCTACACCTTC. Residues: CASSARDDYGYTF.

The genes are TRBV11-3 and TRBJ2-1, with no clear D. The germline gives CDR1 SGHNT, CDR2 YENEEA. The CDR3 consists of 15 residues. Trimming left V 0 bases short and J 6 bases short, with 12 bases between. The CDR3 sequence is CASSLDPWSGNEQFF. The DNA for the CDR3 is TGTGCCAGCAGCTTAGATCCTTGGTCCGGCAATGAGCAGTTCTTC.